The clone carrying this TCR beta chain has a handful of counts. Its antigen is currently unknown. This CDR3 contains 13 residues. CDR1 SNHLY and CDR2 FYNNEI come from the germline V gene. The germline V and J ends were trimmed by 6 bases and 5 bases, with 11 bases remaining between them. This sample is part of a study of T-cell reconstitution after alpha-beta-depleted transplantation in children. Unique molecular identifiers were used in preparing the TCRbeta library. MiXCR, applied by TCRdb to the PCR reads, yields one record per CDR3 protein. The sample lists 200,000 to 250,000 distinct CDR3 sequences, roughly a quarter occurring once. The study, taken as a whole, reports: Once a year had passed after transplant, T-cell counts and diversity came mostly from newly produced T cells. The study traced high day-60 TCRbeta diversity in some patients to surviving recipient T cells and thymic progenitors. At around two months after transplant, the alpha-beta T cells were reportedly derived from several hundred expanded clones that came from non-depleted graft cells.

The sample consisted of PBMCs, mostly from graft donor cells, taken 360 days after TCRalphabeta/CD19-depleted stem cell transplant. The clonotype originates from a female patient between 2 and 15 years old who had a stem cell transplant for congenital amegakaryocytic thrombocytopenia, so the T cells may come from the graft donor. This chain uses TRBV2 with TRBJ2-1; D not certain. CDR3: CASRAGPHNEQFF. Here the CDR3 DNA reads TGTGCCAGCAGAGCCGGGCCCCACAATGAGCAGTTCTTC.